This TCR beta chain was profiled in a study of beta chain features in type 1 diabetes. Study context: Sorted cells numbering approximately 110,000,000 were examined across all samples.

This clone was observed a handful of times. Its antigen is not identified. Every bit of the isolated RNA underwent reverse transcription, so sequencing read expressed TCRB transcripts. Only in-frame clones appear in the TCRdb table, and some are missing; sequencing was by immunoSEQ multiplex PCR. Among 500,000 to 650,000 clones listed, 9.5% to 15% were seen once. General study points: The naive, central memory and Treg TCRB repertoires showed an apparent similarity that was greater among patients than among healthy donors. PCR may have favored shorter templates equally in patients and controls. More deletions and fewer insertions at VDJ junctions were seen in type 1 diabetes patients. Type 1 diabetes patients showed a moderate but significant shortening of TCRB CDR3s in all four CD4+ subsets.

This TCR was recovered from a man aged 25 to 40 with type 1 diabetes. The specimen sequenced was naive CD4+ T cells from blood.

CDR3 DNA: TGTGCCAGCAGCCCCGGGACGGCCAACACTGAAGCTTTCTTT. Its protein product is CASSPGTANTEAFF. J is TRBJ1-1 and V is TRBV9; weak D call: TRBD1 (5 bases). Trimming left V 4 bases short and J 2 bases short, with 12 bases between. Germline CDR1 is SGDLS and CDR2 is YYNGEE. The CDR3 consists of 14 residues.